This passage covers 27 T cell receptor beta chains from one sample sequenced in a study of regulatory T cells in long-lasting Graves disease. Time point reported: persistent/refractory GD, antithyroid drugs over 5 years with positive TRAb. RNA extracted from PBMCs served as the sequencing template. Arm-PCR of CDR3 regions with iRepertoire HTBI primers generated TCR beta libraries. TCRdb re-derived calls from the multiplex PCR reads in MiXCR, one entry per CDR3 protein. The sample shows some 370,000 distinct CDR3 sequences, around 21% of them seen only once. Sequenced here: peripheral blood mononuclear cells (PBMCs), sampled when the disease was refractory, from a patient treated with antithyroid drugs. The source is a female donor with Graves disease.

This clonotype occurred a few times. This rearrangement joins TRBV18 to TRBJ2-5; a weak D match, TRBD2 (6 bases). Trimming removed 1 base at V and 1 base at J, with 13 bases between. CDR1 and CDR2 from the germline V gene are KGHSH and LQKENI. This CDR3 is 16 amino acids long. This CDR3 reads CASSPLNGRPQETQYF. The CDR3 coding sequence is TGTGCCAGCTCACCACTCAACGGGAGACCCCAAGAGACCCAGTACTTC.

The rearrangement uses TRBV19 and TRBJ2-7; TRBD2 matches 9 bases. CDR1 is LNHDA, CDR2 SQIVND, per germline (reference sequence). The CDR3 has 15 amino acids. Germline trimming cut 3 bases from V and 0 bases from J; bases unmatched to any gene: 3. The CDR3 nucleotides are TGTGCCAGTAGTATGACTAGCGGTAGCTCCTACGAGCAGTACTTC. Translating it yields CASSMTSGSSYEQYF.

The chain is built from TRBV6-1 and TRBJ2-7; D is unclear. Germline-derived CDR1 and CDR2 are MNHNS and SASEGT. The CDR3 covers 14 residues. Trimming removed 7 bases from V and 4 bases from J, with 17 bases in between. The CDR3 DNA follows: TGTGCCAGCAATAAAGAAGGGCAGGTTTACGAGCAGTACTTC. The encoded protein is CASNKEGQVYEQYF.

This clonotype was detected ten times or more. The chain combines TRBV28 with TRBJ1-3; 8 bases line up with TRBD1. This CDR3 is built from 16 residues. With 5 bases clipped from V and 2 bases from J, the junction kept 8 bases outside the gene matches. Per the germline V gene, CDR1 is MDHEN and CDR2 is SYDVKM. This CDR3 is CASSLGTGGAGNTIYF. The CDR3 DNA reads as TGTGCCAGCAGTCTCGGGACAGGCGGAGCTGGAAACACCATATATTTT.

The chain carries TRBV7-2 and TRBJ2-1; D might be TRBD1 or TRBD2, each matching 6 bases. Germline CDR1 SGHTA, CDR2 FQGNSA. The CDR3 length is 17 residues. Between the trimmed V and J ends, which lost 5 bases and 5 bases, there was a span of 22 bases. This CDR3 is CASSPRSGGGFNNEQFF. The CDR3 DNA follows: TGTGCCAGCAGCCCGCGTAGCGGAGGGGGATTTAACAATGAGCAGTTCTTC.

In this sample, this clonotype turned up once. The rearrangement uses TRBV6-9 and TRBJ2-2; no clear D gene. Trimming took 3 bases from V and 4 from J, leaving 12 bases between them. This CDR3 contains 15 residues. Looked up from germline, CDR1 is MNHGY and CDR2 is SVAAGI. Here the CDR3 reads CASSYSHTFTGELFF. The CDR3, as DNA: TGTGCCAGCAGTTACTCCCACACTTTCACCGGGGAGCTGTTTTTT.

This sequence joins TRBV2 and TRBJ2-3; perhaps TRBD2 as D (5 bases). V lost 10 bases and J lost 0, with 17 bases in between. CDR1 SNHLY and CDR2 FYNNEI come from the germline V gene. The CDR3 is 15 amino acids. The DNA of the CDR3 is TGTGCCAACGCCGTCGGGGAGTATAGCACAGATACGCAGTATTTT. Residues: CANAVGEYSTDTQYF. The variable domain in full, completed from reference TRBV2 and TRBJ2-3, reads EPEVTQTPSHQVTQMGQEVILRCVPISNHLYFYWYRQILGQKVEFLVSFYNNEISEKSEIFDDQFSVERPDGSNFTLKIRSTKLEDSAMYFCANAVGEYSTDTQYFGPGTRLTVL.

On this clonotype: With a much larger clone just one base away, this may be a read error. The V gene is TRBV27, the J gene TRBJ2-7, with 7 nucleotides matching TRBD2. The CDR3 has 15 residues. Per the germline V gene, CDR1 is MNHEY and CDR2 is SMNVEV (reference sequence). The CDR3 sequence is CVSSLSRGGSYEQYF. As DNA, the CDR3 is TGTGTCAGCAGTTTAAGTCGCGGGGGCTCCTACGAGCAGTACTTC.

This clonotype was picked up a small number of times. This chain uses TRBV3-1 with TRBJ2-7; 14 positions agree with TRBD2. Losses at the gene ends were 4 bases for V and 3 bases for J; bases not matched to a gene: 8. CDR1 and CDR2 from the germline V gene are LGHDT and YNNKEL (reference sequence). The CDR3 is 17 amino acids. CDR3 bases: TGTGCCAGCAGCCGAGCCGGGACTAGCGGGAGTCGCTACGAGCAGTACTTC. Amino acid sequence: CASSRAGTSGSRYEQYF.

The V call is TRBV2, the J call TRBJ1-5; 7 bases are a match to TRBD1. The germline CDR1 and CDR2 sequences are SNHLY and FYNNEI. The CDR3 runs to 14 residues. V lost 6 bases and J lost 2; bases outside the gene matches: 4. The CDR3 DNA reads TGTGCCAGCAGGTTCACAGGGGGCAATCAGCCCCAGCATTTT. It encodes CASRFTGGNQPQHF.

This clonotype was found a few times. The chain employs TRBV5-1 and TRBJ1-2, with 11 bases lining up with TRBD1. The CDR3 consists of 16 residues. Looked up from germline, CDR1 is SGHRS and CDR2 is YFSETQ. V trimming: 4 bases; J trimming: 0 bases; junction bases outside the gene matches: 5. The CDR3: CASSPGQGVANYGYTF. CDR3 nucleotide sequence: TGCGCCAGCAGCCCGGGACAGGGGGTAGCTAACTATGGCTACACCTTC.

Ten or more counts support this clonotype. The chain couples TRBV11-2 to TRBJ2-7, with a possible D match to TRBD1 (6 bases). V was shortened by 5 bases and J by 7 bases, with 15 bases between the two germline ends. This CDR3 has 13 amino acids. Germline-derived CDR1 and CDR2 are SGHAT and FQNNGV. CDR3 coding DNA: TGTGCCAGCAGCCAGGGGACCCTCTTGGAGCAGTACTTC. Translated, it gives CASSQGTLLEQYF. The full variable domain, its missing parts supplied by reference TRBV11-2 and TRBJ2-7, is EAGVAQSPRYKIIEKRQSVAFWCNPISGHATLYWYQQILGQGPKLLIQFQNNGVVDDSQLPKDRFSAERLKGVDSTLKIQPAKLEDSAVYLCASSQGTLLEQYFGPGTRLTVT.

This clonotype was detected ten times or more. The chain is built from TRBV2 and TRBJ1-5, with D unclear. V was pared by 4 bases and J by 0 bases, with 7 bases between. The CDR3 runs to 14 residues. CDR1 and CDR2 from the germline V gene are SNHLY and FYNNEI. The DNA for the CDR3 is TGTGCCAGCAGTGGATCAGATAGCAATCAGCCCCAGCATTTT. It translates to CASSGSDSNQPQHF.

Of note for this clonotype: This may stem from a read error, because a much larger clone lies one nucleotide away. The CDR3 sequence is CASRFGGTKNIQYF. CDR3 DNA sequence: TGTGCCAGCAGATTCGGTGGGACGAAAAACATTCAGTACTTC. The rearrangement uses TRBV27 and TRBJ2-4; D might be TRBD1 or TRBD2, each matching 5 bases. The CDR3 spans 14 residues. From germline, CDR1 is MNHEY and CDR2 SMNVEV (reference sequence). V was trimmed by 6 bases and J by 4 bases, leaving 13 bases between them.

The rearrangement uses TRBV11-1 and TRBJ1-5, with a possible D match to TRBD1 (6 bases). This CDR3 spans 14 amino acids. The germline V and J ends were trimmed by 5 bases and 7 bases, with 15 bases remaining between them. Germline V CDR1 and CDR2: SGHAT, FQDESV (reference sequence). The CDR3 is CASSIGGAGQPQHF. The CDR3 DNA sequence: TGTGCCAGCAGCATCGGGGGGGCAGGGCAGCCCCAGCATTTT.

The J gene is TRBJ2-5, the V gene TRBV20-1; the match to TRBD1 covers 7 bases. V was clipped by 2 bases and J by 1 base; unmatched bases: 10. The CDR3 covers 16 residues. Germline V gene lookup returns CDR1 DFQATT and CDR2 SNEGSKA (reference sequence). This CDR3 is CSARTMGQLFQETQYF. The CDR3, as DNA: TGCAGTGCTAGAACCATGGGACAGCTATTCCAAGAGACCCAGTACTTC.

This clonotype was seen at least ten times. The CDR3 sequence is CASSLSAGGYTF. The DNA of the CDR3 is TGTGCCAGCAGTTTAAGTGCGGGTGGCTACACCTTC. This chain links TRBV28 with TRBJ1-2; the D is unclear. V lost 2 bases, J lost 7 bases, and 8 bases lay in between. The CDR3 is 12 residues long. Germline CDR1 reads MDHEN; CDR2 reads SYDVKM.

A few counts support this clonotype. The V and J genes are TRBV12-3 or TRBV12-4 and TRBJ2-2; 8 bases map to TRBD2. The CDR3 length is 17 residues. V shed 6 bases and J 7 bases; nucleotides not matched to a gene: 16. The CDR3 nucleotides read TGTGCCAGCAGACAAGGCCATCCCGGGACTAGTGTCGGGGAGCTGTTTTTT. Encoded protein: CASRQGHPGTSVGELFF.

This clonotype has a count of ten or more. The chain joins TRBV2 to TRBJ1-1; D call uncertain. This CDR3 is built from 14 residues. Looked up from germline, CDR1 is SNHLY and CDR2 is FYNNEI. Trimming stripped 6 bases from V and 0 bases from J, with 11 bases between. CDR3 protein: CASRPGGMNTEAFF. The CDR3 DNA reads TGTGCCAGCAGACCAGGAGGCATGAACACTGAAGCTTTCTTT.

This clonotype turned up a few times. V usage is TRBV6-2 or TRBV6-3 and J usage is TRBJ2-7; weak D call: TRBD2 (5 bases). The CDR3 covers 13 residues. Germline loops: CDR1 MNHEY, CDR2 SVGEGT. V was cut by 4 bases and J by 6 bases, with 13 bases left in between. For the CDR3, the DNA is TGTGCCAGCAGTTTCCATGGAGGTGGCGAGCAGTACTTC. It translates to CASSFHGGGEQYF.

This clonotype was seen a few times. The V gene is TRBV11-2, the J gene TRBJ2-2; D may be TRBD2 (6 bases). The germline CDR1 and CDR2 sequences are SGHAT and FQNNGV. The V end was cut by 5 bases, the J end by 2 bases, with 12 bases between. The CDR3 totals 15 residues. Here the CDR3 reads CASSVGTLNTGELFF. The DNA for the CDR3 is TGTGCCAGCAGCGTCGGGACTCTTAACACCGGGGAGCTGTTTTTT.

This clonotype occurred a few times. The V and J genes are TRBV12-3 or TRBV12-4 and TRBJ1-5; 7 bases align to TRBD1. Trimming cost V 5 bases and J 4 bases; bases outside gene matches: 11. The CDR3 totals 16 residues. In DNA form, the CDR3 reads TGTGCCAGCAGTACCGTCCTGGGACAGCCAAATCAGCCCCAGCATTTT. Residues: CASSTVLGQPNQPQHF.

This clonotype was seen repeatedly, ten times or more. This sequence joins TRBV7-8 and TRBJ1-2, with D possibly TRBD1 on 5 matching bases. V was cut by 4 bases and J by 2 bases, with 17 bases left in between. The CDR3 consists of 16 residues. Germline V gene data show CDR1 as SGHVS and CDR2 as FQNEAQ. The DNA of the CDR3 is TGTGCCAGCAGCTCGGGGTGGGACGGAATGAACTATGGCTACACCTTC. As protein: CASSSGWDGMNYGYTF.

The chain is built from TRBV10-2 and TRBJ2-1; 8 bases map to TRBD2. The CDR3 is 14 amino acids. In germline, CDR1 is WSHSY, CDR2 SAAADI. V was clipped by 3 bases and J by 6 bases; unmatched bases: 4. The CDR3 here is CASSEGTRPNEQFF. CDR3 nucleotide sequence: TGCGCCAGCAGTGAAGGGACTAGACCCAATGAGCAGTTCTTC.

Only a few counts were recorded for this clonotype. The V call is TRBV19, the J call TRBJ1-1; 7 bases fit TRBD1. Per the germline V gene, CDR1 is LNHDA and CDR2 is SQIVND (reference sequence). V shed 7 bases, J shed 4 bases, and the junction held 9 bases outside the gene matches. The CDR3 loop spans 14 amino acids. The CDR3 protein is CASTPEGAGTEAFF. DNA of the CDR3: TGTGCCAGTACTCCAGAGGGGGCGGGCACTGAAGCTTTCTTT. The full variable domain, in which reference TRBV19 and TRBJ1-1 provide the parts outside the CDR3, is DGGITQSPKYLFRKEGQNVTLSCEQNLNHDAMYWYRQDPGQGLRLIYYSQIVNDFQKGDIAEGYSVSREKKESFPLTVTSAQKNPTAFYLCASTPEGAGTEAFFGQGTRLTVV.

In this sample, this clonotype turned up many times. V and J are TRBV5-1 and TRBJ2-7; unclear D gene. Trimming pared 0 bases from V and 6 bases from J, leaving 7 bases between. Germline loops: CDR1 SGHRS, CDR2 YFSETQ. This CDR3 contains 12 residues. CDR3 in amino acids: CASSLGGGEQYF. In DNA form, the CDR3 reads TGCGCCAGCAGCTTGGGAGGTGGCGAGCAGTACTTC. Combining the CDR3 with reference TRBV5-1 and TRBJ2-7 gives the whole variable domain KAGVTQTPRYLIKTRGQQVTLSCSPISGHRSVSWYQQTPGQGLQFLFEYFSETQRNKGNFPGRFSGRQFSNSRSEMNVSTLELGDSALYLCASSLGGGEQYFGPGTRLTVT.

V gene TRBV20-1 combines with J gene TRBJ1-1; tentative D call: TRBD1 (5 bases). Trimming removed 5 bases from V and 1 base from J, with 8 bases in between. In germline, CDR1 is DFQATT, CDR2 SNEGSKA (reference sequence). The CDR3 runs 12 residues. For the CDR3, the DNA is TGCAGTGCTGTGGGACCGAACACTGAAGCTTTCTTT. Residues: CSAVGPNTEAFF.